A selection of T cell receptor beta chains follows, all from one sample in a study of blood T cells in healthy people across ages. One entry per CDR3 protein results from TCRdb running MiXCR on the 5' RACE reads. The table shows approximately 1,000,000 distinct CDR3 sequences, with roughly two fifths occurring only once. The sample consisted of blood. Receptors were obtained from a man aged 18 to 29 in good health. The CDR3 runs from the conserved cysteine through the conserved F or W. The D gene is left open where the match is weak. The size field is filled for only some rows; it gives once, few, many or a size class.

clone_size | d_call | j_call | cdr3_length | v_call | cdr3_aa | cdr3_nt
NA | NA | TRBJ1-2 | 15 | TRBV20-1 | CSAARLGSPDYGYTF | TGCAGTGCTGCCCGACTGGGGAGTCCCGACTATGGCTACACCTTC
NA | TRBD1 | TRBJ1-1 | 15 | TRBV6-6 | CASSYRDRENTEAFF | TGTGCCAGCAGTTACCGGGACAGGGAGAACACTGAAGCTTTCTTT
once | TRBD1 | TRBJ2-3 | 17 | TRBV27 | CASSPEVDRADGDTQYF | TGTGCCAGCAGTCCCGAGGTAGACAGGGCTGATGGAGATACGCAGTATTTT
NA | TRBD1 | TRBJ1-4 | 16 | TRBV9 | CASSRQGAKEAEKLFF | TGTGCCAGCAGCAGACAGGGGGCGAAGGAGGCGGAAAAACTGTTTTTT
NA | NA | TRBJ1-1 | 11 | TRBV7-9 | CASSRAGEAFF | TGTGCCAGCAGCCGCGCAGGGGAGGCTTTCTTT
NA | NA | TRBJ1-4 | 15 | TRBV11-2 | CASKIGQATNEKLFF | TGTGCCAGCAAGATAGGACAAGCAACTAATGAAAAACTGTTTTTT
NA | NA | TRBJ1-5 | 15 | TRBV27 | CASSWAGGGNQPQHF | TGTGCCAGCAGTTGGGCGGGGGGAGGCAATCAGCCCCAGCATTTT
few | NA | TRBJ2-5 | 15 | TRBV27 | CASKARDTLKETQYF | TGTGCCAGCAAGGCTCGGGACACCCTCAAAGAGACCCAGTACTTC
NA | NA | TRBJ2-3 | 15 | TRBV12-3/TRBV12-4 | CASSRRAGASDTQYF | TGTGCCAGCAGCCGGAGGGCGGGGGCATCAGATACGCAGTATTTT
NA | NA | TRBJ2-1 | 14 | TRBV7-6 | CASRVAPGRDEQFF | TGTGCCAGCAGGGTAGCGCCAGGTCGCGATGAGCAGTTCTTC
NA | NA | TRBJ1-5 | 15 | TRBV28 | CASKSWGNSNQPQHF | TGTGCCAGCAAAAGTTGGGGGAATAGCAATCAGCCCCAGCATTTT
NA | NA | TRBJ1-3 | 15 | TRBV3-1 | CASSQPLRSGNTKYF | TGTGCCAGCAGCCAGCCCCTTCGCTCTGGAAACACCAAATATTTT
few | NA | TRBJ2-3 | 14 | TRBV29-1 | CSVLSATHTDTQYF | TGCAGCGTGCTGTCGGCTACCCACACAGATACGCAGTATTTT
few | NA | TRBJ1-1 | 15 | TRBV4-3 | CASSQEGSLNTEAFF | TGCGCCAGCAGCCAAGAAGGGTCCCTGAACACTGAAGCTTTCTTT
few | NA | TRBJ2-7 | 15 | TRBV20-1 | CSARRRGGSPYEQYF | TGCAGTGCTAGGAGGAGGGGCGGGTCTCCCTACGAGCAGTACTTC
NA | NA | TRBJ1-2 | 16 | TRBV3-1 | CASSQDGDAVNYGYTF | TGTGCCAGCAGCCAAGATGGGGATGCGGTTAACTATGGCTACACCTTC
NA | TRBD1 | TRBJ2-3 | 16 | TRBV10-3 | CAISEPGGIGSDTQYF | TGTGCCATCAGTGAACCAGGGGGCATAGGTTCAGATACGCAGTATTTT
few | NA | TRBJ1-6 | 15 | TRBV27 | CASSSASSYNSPLHF | TGTGCCAGCAGTTCCGCCAGCTCCTATAATTCACCCCTCCACTTT
few | TRBD1 | TRBJ1-5 | 14 | TRBV7-3 | CASSLQGDNQPQHF | TGTGCCAGCAGCTTACAGGGGGACAATCAGCCCCAGCATTTT
NA | TRBD1 | TRBJ2-1 | 17 | TRBV5-1 | CASSSLTSTGGPDEQFF | TGCGCCAGCAGCTCCCTAACCTCGACAGGGGGCCCCGATGAGCAGTTCTTC
few | NA | TRBJ1-5 | 15 | TRBV27 | CASSSSGVKDQPQHF | TGTGCCAGCAGCTCCTCAGGGGTCAAGGATCAGCCCCAGCATTTT
few | NA | TRBJ1-4 | 15 | TRBV7-9 | CASSLEGGMNEKLFF | TGTGCCAGCAGCTTAGAAGGGGGAATGAATGAAAAACTGTTTTTT
NA | TRBD2 | TRBJ2-1 | 15 | TRBV5-4 | CASSPGTSGPTEQFF | TGTGCCAGCAGCCCCGGGACTAGCGGACCCACTGAGCAGTTCTTC
NA | TRBD1 | TRBJ2-1 | 17 | TRBV11-1 | CASRRAAGTGRYNEQFF | TGTGCCAGCAGACGAGCCGCCGGGACAGGGAGATACAATGAGCAGTTCTTC
NA | NA | TRBJ2-3 | 15 | TRBV7-8 | CANSFGWGGTDTQYF | TGTGCCAACAGCTTTGGGTGGGGAGGCACAGATACGCAGTATTTT
NA | NA | TRBJ2-7 | 17 | TRBV6-5 | CASSYSTLQEPPYEQYF | TGTGCCAGCAGTTACTCGACCCTGCAGGAACCTCCCTACGAGCAGTACTTC
few | NA | TRBJ1-2 | 15 | TRBV6-1 | CASSDEGRILYGYTF | TGTGCCAGCAGTGATGAGGGACGGATACTCTATGGCTACACCTTC
NA | NA | TRBJ1-4 | 14 | TRBV2 | CASTEEGEGVKLFF | TGTGCCAGCACCGAGGAAGGGGAAGGGGTAAAACTGTTTTTT
few | NA | TRBJ1-2 | 14 | TRBV15 | CATSSLRGGYGYTF | TGTGCCACCAGCAGCCTCAGGGGTGGATATGGCTACACCTTC
few | TRBD2 | TRBJ2-5 | 14 | TRBV7-8 | CASSLGLAAETQYF | TGTGCCAGCAGCTTGGGACTAGCGGCGGAGACCCAGTACTTC
few | TRBD1 | TRBJ2-5 | 14 | TRBV20-1 | CSARDFPGGETKYF | TGCAGTGCTAGAGATTTCCCAGGGGGAGAGACCAAGTACTTC
NA | NA | TRBJ2-3 | 19 | TRBV29-1 | CSVRGRQKIKPTSTDTQYF | TGCAGCGTGCGCGGCCGACAGAAGATCAAGCCCACTAGCACAGATACGCAGTATTTT
few | NA | TRBJ2-7 | 18 | TRBV2 | CASSRDGKVPSSSYEQYF | TGTGCCAGCTCCCGGGACGGAAAGGTACCTTCAAGCTCCTACGAGCAGTACTTC
NA | NA | TRBJ2-5 | 14 | TRBV29-1 | CSVEARLSQETQYF | TGCAGCGTTGAGGCCCGACTCTCTCAAGAGACCCAGTACTTC
NA | TRBD1 | TRBJ1-3 | 15 | TRBV12-3/TRBV12-4 | CASSGRTGLGNTIYF | TGTGCCAGCAGTGGGCGGACAGGCCTTGGAAACACCATATATTTT
NA | TRBD2 | TRBJ2-3 | 16 | TRBV4-2 | CASSQGGYRGGNTQYF | TGTGCCAGCAGCCAAGGAGGTTACCGGGGGGGAAATACGCAGTATTTT
NA | NA | TRBJ1-5 | 12 | TRBV10-3 | CAISSTDQPQHF | TGTGCCATCAGTTCAACGGATCAGCCCCAGCATTTT
NA | NA | TRBJ2-7 | 16 | TRBV20-1 | CSARGQRGGLTYEQYF | TGCAGTGCTAGGGGACAGCGCGGGGGTCTTACCTACGAGCAGTACTTC
many | NA | TRBJ2-5 | 14 | TRBV20-1 | CSARDHGRQETQYF | TGCAGTGCTAGAGATCATGGCAGACAAGAGACCCAGTACTTC
few | TRBD2 | TRBJ2-3 | 20 | TRBV20-1 | CSARPAMGLAGGTSTDTQYF | TGCAGTGCTAGACCAGCCATGGGACTAGCGGGGGGTACTAGCACAGATACGCAGTATTTT
few | TRBD1 | TRBJ1-1 | 16 | TRBV5-1 | CASSLDRGAMNTEAFF | TGCGCCAGCAGCTTGGACAGGGGGGCTATGAACACTGAAGCTTTCTTT
few | TRBD1 | TRBJ1-1 | 15 | TRBV9 | CASSGWGTGNTEAFF | TGTGCCAGCAGCGGTTGGGGGACAGGGAACACTGAAGCTTTCTTT
once | NA | TRBJ2-2 | 15 | TRBV19 | CASSIQGTDKRELFF | TGTGCCAGTAGTATACAGGGGACGGATAAAAGGGAGCTGTTTTTT
few | NA | TRBJ1-2 | 13 | TRBV20-1 | CSARGREAYGYTF | TGCAGTGCTAGGGGCAGGGAGGCCTATGGCTACACCTTC
NA | NA | TRBJ2-3 | 15 | TRBV6-1 | CASSEMGGTTDTQYF | TGTGCCAGCAGTGAGATGGGGGGCACGACAGATACGCAGTATTTT
few | TRBD1 | TRBJ1-4 | 15 | TRBV7-9 | CASSSTGGSGEKLFF | TGTGCCAGCAGCTCCACAGGGGGCAGTGGTGAAAAACTGTTTTTT
few | TRBD1 | TRBJ1-2 | 14 | TRBV6-5 | CASRGTGTYYGYTF | TGTGCCAGCAGGGGGACAGGGACCTACTATGGCTACACCTTC
few | NA | TRBJ2-5 | 13 | TRBV27 | CASRRIDQETQYF | TGTGCCAGCAGACGCATAGACCAAGAGACCCAGTACTTC
few | NA | TRBJ1-1 | 15 | TRBV7-2 | CASSLGGRVGTEAFF | TGTGCCAGCAGCTTAGGGGGCAGGGTTGGCACTGAAGCTTTCTTT
NA | NA | TRBJ2-1 | 14 | TRBV5-1 | CASSKEQGFNEQFF | TGCGCCAGCAGCAAAGAACAGGGTTTCAATGAGCAGTTCTTC
few | NA | TRBJ1-4 | 13 | TRBV5-5 | CASSLGFGEKLFF | TGTGCCAGCAGCCTGGGATTCGGCGAAAAACTGTTTTTT
many | TRBD1 | TRBJ2-3 | 14 | TRBV5-1 | CASSADRDTDTQYF | TGCGCCAGCAGCGCTGACAGGGACACAGATACGCAGTATTTT
NA | NA | TRBJ2-5 | 15 | TRBV9 | CASSAEWGSQETQYF | TGTGCCAGCAGCGCCGAGTGGGGAAGCCAAGAGACCCAGTACTTC
NA | NA | TRBJ1-1 | 14 | TRBV29-1 | CSVVEGLPNTEAFF | TGCAGCGTTGTGGAGGGGCTGCCGAACACTGAAGCTTTCTTT
many | NA | TRBJ2-5 | 11 | TRBV2 | CASGTQETQYF | TGTGCCAGCGGTACCCAAGAGACCCAGTACTTC